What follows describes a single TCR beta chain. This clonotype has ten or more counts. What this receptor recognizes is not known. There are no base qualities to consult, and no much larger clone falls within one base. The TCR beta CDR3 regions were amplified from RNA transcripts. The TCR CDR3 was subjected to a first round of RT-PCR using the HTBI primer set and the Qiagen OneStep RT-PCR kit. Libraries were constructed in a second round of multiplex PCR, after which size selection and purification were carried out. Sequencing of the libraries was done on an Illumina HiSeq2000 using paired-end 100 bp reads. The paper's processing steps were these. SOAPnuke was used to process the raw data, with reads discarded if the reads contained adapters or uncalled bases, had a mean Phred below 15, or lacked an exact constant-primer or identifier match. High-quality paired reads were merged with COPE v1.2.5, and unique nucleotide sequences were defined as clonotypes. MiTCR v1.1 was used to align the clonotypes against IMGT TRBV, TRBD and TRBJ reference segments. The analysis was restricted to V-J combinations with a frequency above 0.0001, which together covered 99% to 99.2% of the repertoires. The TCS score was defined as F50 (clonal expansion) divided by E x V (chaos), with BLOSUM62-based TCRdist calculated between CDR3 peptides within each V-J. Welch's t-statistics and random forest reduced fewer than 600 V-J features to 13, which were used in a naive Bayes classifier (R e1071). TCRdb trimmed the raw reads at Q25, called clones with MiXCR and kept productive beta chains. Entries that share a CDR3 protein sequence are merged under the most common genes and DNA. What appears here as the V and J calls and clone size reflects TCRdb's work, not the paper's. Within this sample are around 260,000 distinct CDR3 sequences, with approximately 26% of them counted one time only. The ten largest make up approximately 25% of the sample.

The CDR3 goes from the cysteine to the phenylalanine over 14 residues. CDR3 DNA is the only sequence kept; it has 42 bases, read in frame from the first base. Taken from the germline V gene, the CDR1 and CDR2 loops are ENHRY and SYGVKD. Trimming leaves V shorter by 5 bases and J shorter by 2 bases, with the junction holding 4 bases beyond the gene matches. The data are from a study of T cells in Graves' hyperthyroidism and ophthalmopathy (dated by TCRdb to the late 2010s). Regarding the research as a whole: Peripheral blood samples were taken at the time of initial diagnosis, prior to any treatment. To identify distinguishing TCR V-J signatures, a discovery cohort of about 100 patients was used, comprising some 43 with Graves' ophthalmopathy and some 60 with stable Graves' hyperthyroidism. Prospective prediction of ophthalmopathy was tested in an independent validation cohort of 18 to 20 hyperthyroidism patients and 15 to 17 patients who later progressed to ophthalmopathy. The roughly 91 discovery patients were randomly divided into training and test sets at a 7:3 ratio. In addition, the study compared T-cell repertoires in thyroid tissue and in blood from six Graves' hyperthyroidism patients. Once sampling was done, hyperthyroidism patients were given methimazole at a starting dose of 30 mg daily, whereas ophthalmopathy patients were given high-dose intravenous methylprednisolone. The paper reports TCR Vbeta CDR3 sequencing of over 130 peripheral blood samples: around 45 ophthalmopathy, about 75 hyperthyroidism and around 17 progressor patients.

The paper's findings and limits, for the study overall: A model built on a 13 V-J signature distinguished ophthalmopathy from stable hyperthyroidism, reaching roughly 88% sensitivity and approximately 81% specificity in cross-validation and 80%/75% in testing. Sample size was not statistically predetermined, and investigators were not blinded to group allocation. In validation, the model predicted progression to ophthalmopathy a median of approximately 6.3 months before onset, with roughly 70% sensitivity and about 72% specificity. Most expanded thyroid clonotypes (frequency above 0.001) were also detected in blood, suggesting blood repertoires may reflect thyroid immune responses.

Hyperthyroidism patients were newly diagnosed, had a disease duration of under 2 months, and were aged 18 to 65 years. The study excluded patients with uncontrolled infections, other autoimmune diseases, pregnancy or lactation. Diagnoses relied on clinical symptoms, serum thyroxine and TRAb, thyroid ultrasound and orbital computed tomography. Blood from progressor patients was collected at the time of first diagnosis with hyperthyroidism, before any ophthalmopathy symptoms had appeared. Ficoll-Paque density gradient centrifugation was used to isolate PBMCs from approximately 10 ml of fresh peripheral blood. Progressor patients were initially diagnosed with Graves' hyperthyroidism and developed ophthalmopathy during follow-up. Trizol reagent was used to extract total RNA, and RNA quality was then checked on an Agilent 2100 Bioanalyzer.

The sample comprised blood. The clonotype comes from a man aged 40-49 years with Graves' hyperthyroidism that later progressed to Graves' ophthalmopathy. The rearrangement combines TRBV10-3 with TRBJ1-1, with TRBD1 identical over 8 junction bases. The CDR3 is CAISLDRANTEAFF. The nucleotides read TGTGCCATCAGTCTGGACAGGGCTAACACTGAAGCTTTCTTT.